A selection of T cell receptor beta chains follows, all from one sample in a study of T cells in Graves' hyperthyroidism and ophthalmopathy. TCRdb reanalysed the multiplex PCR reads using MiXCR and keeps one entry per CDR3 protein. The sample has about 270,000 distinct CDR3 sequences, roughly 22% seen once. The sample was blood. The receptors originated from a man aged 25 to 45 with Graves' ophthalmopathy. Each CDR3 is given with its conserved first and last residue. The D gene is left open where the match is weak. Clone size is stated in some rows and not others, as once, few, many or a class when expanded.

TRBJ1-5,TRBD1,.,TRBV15,CATSTFGTGNNQPQHF,TGTGCCACCAGCACCTTTGGGACAGGCAACAATCAGCCCCAGCATTTT
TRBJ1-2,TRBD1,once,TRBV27,CASRGTGAGYGYTF,TGTGCCAGCAGGGGGACAGGGGCTGGATATGGCTACACCTTC
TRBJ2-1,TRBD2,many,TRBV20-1,CSATIAGVSYNEQFF,TGCAGTGCTACGATAGCGGGAGTTTCTTACAATGAGCAGTTCTTC
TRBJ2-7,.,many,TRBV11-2,CASSRPHPYEQYF,TGTGCCAGCAGCCGACCTCACCCGTACGAGCAGTACTTC
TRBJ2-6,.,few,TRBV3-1,CASSRNPGHRSGANVLTF,TGTGCCAGCAGCCGAAATCCGGGACATCGTTCTGGGGCCAACGTCCTGACTTTC
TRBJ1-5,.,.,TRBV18,CASSHGQSNQPQHF,TGTGCCAGCTCACACGGACAGAGCAATCAGCCCCAGCATTTT
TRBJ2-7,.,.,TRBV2,CASSEEAGPGNEQYF,TGTGCCAGCAGTGAAGAGGCGGGCCCTGGGAACGAGCAGTACTTC
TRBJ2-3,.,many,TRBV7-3,CASSPTRAQDTQYF,TGTGCCAGCTCCCCCACAAGGGCTCAGGATACGCAGTATTTT
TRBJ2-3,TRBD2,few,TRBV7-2,CASSSTSGSPAKSTDTQYF,TGTGCCAGCAGCTCAACTAGCGGGAGCCCTGCGAAAAGCACAGATACGCAGTATTTT
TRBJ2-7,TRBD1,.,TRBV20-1,CSAPGTGGSYEQYF,TGCAGTGCCCCCGGGACAGGGGGTTCCTACGAGCAGTACTTC
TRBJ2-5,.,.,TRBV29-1,CSVLRNQETQYF,TGCAGCGTTCTCAGGAACCAAGAGACCCAGTACTTC
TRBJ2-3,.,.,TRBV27,CASSFAVSGTDTQYF,TGTGCCAGCAGTTTTGCGGTCTCCGGCACAGATACGCAGTATTTT
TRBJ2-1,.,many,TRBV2,CASLSGGSYNEQFF,TGTGCCAGCTTGAGCGGAGGCTCCTACAATGAGCAGTTCTTC
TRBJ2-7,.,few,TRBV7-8,CASSPQDYSTYEQYF,TGTGCCAGCAGCCCGCAGGACTACTCGACCTACGAGCAGTACTTC
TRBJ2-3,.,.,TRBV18,CASSPSLRADTQYF,TGTGCCAGCTCACCATCTCTACGGGCAGATACGCAGTATTTT
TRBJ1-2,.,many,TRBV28,CASSFSYRDGYTF,TGTGCCAGCAGTTTTTCCTACAGGGATGGCTACACCTTC
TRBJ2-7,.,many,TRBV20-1,CSARDGRSYEQYF,TGCAGTGCTAGAGATGGAAGGTCCTACGAGCAGTACTTC
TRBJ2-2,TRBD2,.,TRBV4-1,CASSHATSGTGELFF,TGCGCCAGCAGCCATGCGACTAGCGGGACCGGGGAGCTGTTTTTT
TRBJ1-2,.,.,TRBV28,CASSEIGGASNYGYTF,TGTGCCAGCAGCGAGATTGGGGGGGCGAGTAACTATGGCTACACCTTC
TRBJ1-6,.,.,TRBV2,CAAQGGKVSPLHF,TGTGCCGCCCAAGGGGGGAAGGTTTCACCCCTCCACTTT
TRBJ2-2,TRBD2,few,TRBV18,CASSPRAGENTGELFF,TGTGCCAGCTCACCTAGGGCGGGAGAGAACACCGGGGAGCTGTTTTTT
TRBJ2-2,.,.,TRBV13,CASSLMAAGLTGELFF,TGTGCCAGCAGCTTAATGGCAGCGGGTTTGACCGGGGAGCTGTTTTTT
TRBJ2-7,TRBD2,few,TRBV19,CASSISLARTSGMEQYF,TGTGCCAGTAGTATTAGCCTGGCTCGGACTAGCGGGATGGAGCAGTACTTC
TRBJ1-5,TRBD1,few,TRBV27,CASRMTGVQPQHF,TGTGCCAGCCGAATGACAGGGGTTCAGCCCCAGCATTTT
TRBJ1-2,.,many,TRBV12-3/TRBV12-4,CASSLGGRSGGGYTF,TGTGCCAGCAGTTTAGGTGGGAGGAGTGGGGGCGGCTACACCTTC
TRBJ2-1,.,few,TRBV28,CASRWSVVNEQFF,TGTGCCAGCAGATGGTCAGTGGTCAATGAGCAGTTCTTC
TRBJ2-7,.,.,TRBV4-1,CASSQETHSYEQYF,TGCGCCAGCAGCCAGGAGACACATTCCTACGAGCAGTACTTC
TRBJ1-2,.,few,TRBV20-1,CSARDLQGRGYTF,TGCAGTGCTAGAGATCTCCAGGGTCGTGGCTACACCTTC
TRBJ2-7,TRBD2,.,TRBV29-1,CSVEGYSGRGPYEQYF,TGCAGCGTTGAAGGGTATAGCGGGAGAGGACCCTACGAGCAGTACTTC
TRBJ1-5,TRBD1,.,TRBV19,CASSEQGAFGNQPQHF,TGTGCCAGTAGTGAACAGGGGGCGTTTGGCAATCAGCCCCAGCATTTT
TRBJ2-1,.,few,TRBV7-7,CASSTTKSPYNEQFF,TGTGCTAGCAGCACCACGAAGAGCCCCTACAATGAGCAGTTCTTC
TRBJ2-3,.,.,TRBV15,CATSRGVFDTQYF,TGTGCCACCAGCAGAGGTGTCTTTGATACGCAGTATTTT
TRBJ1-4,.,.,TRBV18,CASSLDLAGKLFF,TGTGCCAGCTCACTGGACCTGGCGGGAAAACTGTTTTTT
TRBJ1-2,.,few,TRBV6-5,CASSYSTGGLGGYTF,TGTGCCAGCAGTTACTCGACAGGAGGGCTGGGTGGCTACACCTTC
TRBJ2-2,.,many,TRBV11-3,CASSPGTLNTGELFF,TGTGCCAGCAGCCCCGGGACTCTAAACACCGGGGAGCTGTTTTTT
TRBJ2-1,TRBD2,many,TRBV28,CASSLLGTSGILFDNEQFF,TGTGCCAGCAGTCTCCTGGGGACTAGCGGGATCCTTTTTGACAATGAGCAGTTCTTC
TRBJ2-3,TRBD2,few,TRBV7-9,CASSISKIVQREADTQYF,TGTGCCAGCAGCATCTCTAAAATCGTCCAGCGGGAGGCAGATACGCAGTATTTT
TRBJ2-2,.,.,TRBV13,CASSRQTGTGELFF,TGTGCCAGCAGCCGACAGACCGGGACCGGGGAGCTGTTTTTT
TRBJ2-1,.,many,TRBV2,CASSTITRRANNEQFF,TGTGCCAGCAGTACAATTACCCGGAGGGCCAACAATGAGCAGTTCTTC
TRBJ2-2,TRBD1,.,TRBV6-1,CASSGTGYNGELFF,TGTGCCAGCAGTGGGACAGGGTATAACGGGGAGCTGTTTTTT
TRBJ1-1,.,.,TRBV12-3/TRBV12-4,CASGQRAEAFF,TGTGCCAGCGGCCAGCGGGCTGAAGCTTTCTTT
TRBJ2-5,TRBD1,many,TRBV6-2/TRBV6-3,CASSPRTGLETQYF,TGTGCCAGCAGTCCTCGGACAGGGCTGGAGACCCAGTACTTC
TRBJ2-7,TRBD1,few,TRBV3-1,CASSFDRASYEQYF,TGTGCCAGCAGCTTCGACAGGGCCTCCTACGAGCAGTACTTC
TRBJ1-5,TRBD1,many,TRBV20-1,CSASRQGQPQHF,TGCAGTGCTAGTAGACAGGGACAGCCCCAGCATTTT
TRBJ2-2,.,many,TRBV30,CAWSISKGGELFF,TGTGCCTGGAGTATCAGCAAGGGCGGGGAGCTGTTTTTT
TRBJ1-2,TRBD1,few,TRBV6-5,CASTRDRANYGYTF,TGTGCTTCAACCCGGGACAGGGCTAACTATGGCTACACCTTC
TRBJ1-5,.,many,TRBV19,CASSIQHTDNQPQHF,TGTGCCAGTAGTATTCAACACACCGACAATCAGCCCCAGCATTTT
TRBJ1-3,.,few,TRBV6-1,CASSESNSSGNTIYF,TGTGCCAGCAGTGAATCAAACAGCTCTGGAAACACCATATATTTT
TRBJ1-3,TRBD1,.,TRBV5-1,CASSSGQGVGNTIYF,TGCGCCAGCAGCTCGGGACAGGGGGTCGGAAACACCATATATTTT
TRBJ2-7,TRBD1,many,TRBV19,CASSPRTGVGYEQYF,TGTGCCAGTAGCCCTCGGACAGGGGTAGGCTACGAGCAGTACTTC
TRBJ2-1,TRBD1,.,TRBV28,CASSPGTGGVGEQFF,TGTGCCAGCAGCCCCGGGACAGGGGGCGTGGGTGAGCAGTTCTTC
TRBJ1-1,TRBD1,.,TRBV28,CASTFTGGPTEAFF,TGTGCCAGCACCTTTACAGGGGGCCCGACTGAAGCTTTCTTT
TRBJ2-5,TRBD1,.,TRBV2,CASSEGRGIETQYF,TGTGCCAGCAGTGAAGGCAGGGGGATAGAGACCCAGTACTTC
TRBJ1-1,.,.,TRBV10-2,CASSDLVAVNTEAFF,TGCGCCAGCAGTGACTTGGTTGCCGTGAACACTGAAGCTTTCTTT
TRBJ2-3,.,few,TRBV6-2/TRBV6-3,CASSSTRLTSTDTQYF,TGTGCCAGCAGCTCAACCCGCCTTACTAGCACAGATACGCAGTATTTT